These 17 T cell receptor beta chains were sequenced from one sample in a study of blood T cells in healthy people across ages. Primed by a sample-barcoded 5' primer and a J-beta primer mix, a second PCR proceeded for 7 to 11 cycles. MiXCR, run by TCRdb on the 5' RACE reads, gives a single entry per CDR3 protein. This sample has over 550,000 distinct CDR3 sequences, with under 30% found just once. What was sequenced was blood. The receptor source for this set is an elderly woman in good health.

V and J are TRBV6-1 and TRBJ2-3; 7 bases are shared with TRBD1. The CDR3 length is 15 residues. Trimming removed 7 bases from V and 3 bases from J; junction bases left unmatched: 10. Looked up from germline, CDR1 is MNHNS and CDR2 is SASEGT. The CDR3 protein is CASNPTGAGTDTQYF. CDR3 DNA sequence: TGTGCCAGCAATCCAACAGGGGCCGGGACAGATACGCAGTATTTT.

As regards this clonotype: The junction departs from germline at one end; a sequencing error may be responsible. This sequence joins TRBV7-3 and TRBJ1-5; D remains ambiguous. The length of the CDR3 is 16 residues. CDR1 is SGHTA, CDR2 FQGTGA, per germline. Here the CDR3 DNA reads TGTGCCAGCAGTTTAACCGGGCCTGGGGGCAATCAGCCCCAGCATTTT. It yields the protein CASSLTGPGGNQPQHF.

This clonotype was observed a single time. V gene TRBV9 combines with J gene TRBJ2-5, with D hard to call. The CDR3 runs 12 residues. The germline V gene encodes CDR1 SGDLS and CDR2 YYNGEE. Trimming left V 1 base short and J 7 bases short, with 8 bases between. The CDR3 region is CASSVHAGTQYF. The CDR3 nucleotides are TGTGCCAGCAGCGTACACGCCGGGACCCAGTACTTC.

Remarks on this clonotype: This sequence may be a read error, since a much larger clone differs from it by one base. The rearrangement links TRBV24-1 to TRBJ2-3; TRBD2 aligns across 11 bases. Germline V CDR1 and CDR2: KGHDR, SFDVKD. The CDR3 loop spans 18 amino acids. Losses at the gene ends were 5 bases for V and 2 bases for J; bases not matched to a gene: 11. CDR3: CATSGFQTSGEPTDTQYF. CDR3 in DNA: TGTGCCACCAGTGGTTTCCAGACTAGCGGGGAACCCACAGATACGCAGTATTTT.

The chain links TRBV5-1 to TRBJ2-3; TRBD2 matches at 15 bases. This CDR3 has 17 residues. The junction had 6 bases not matched to a gene; V was cut back by 4 bases and J by 3 bases. CDR1 and CDR2 (germline): SGHRS, YFSETQ. The CDR3 DNA reads as TGCGCCAGCAGCCGCGGGACTAGCGGGGGGCTGACAGATACGCAGTATTTT. It is translated as CASSRGTSGGLTDTQYF.

A word on this clonotype: Mismatch with germline at one junction end may stem from a read error. The chain employs TRBV7-2 and TRBJ1-1; TRBD1 matches at 8 bases. The CDR3 contains 14 residues. The germline V gene encodes CDR1 SGHTA and CDR2 FQGNSA. The CDR3 loop is CASGLRQGAAEAFF. Here the CDR3 DNA reads TGTGCCAGCGGCTTACGGCAGGGGGCCGCTGAAGCTTTCTTT. The full variable domain, with the rest looked up from reference TRBV7-2 and TRBJ1-1, is GAGVSQSPSNKVTEKGKDVELRCDPISGHTALYWYRQSLGQGLEFLIYFQGNSAPDKSGLPSDRFSAERTGGSVSTLTIQRTQQEDSAVYLCASGLRQGAAEAFFGQGTRLTVV.

CDR3 residues: CASSPRTAPNTGELFF. The CDR3 bases are TGCGCCAGCAGCCCCCGGACAGCTCCGAACACCGGGGAGCTGTTTTTT. The V and J genes are TRBV4-3 and TRBJ2-2; D might be TRBD1 (6 bases). Germline V gene data show CDR1 as LGHNA and CDR2 as YSLEER. V gave up 4 bases and J gave up 0 bases, with 12 bases separating them. CDR3 size: 16 residues.

Points on this clonotype: A much larger clone lies a single base off, so this may be a read error. The CDR3 DNA is TGTGCCAGCAGCTCCGTGCGGGGACCATGCAATGAGCAGTTCTTC. This sequence encodes CASSSVRGPCNEQFF. The rearrangement links TRBV7-9 to TRBJ2-1; the D gene is possibly TRBD2 (6 bases). The length of the CDR3 is 15 residues. Germline V gene data show CDR1 as SEHNR and CDR2 as FQNEAQ (reference sequence). The V end was cut by 4 bases, the J end by 6 bases, with 16 bases between.

The V gene is TRBV28, the J gene TRBJ2-7, with D unclear. The CDR3 runs to 15 residues. The V end was cut by 6 bases, the J end by 2 bases, with 17 bases between. Germline CDR1 reads MDHEN; CDR2 reads SYDVKM. The chain's CDR3 is CASSPNRYSTYEQYF. CDR3 DNA: TGTGCCAGCAGCCCCAACAGATATTCTACCTACGAGCAGTACTTC.

For this clonotype: This clone may be a read error of a much larger clone one base away. The chain is built from TRBV6-6 and TRBJ1-2, with TRBD1 matching over 7 bases. The CDR3 runs 16 residues. Trimming removed 8 bases from V and 4 bases from J; junction bases left unmatched: 16. In germline, CDR1 is MNHNY, CDR2 SVGAGI (reference sequence). CDR3 loop: CASGRPSTGIGYGYTF. As DNA, the CDR3 is TGTGCCAGCGGTCGACCGTCGACAGGGATTGGCTATGGCTACACCTTC.

Ten or more counts support this clonotype. CDR3: CASSLSVSPYQETQYF. CDR3 bases: TGTGCCAGCAGCTTGAGCGTCAGTCCTTACCAAGAGACCCAGTACTTC. The rearrangement uses TRBV5-5 and TRBJ2-5; no reliable D call. Germline values: CDR1 SGHKS, CDR2 YYEKEE (reference sequence). This CDR3 is built from 16 residues. Trimming cost V 1 base and J 0 bases, with 13 bases left between them.

The rearrangement uses TRBV6-1 and TRBJ2-5; D might be TRBD1 or TRBD2, each matching 5 bases. The CDR3 length is 17 residues. Germline CDR1 and CDR2: MNHNS and SASEGT. Deletions cut 8 bases from V and 1 base from J, with 23 bases between. The chain's CDR3 is CASSGGVGANPQETQYF. DNA for the CDR3: TGTGCCAGCTCGGGCGGTGTCGGGGCGAACCCCCAAGAGACCCAGTACTTC.

This clonotype was recorded a few times. The J gene is TRBJ2-1, the V gene TRBV12-3 or TRBV12-4; D not resolved. Trimming removed 0 bases at V and 9 bases at J, with 12 bases between. This CDR3 contains 14 residues. The CDR3 bases are TGTGCCAGCAGTTTAGCGCAGCGACGAGCTGAGCAGTTCTTC. Translating gives CASSLAQRRAEQFF.

This clonotype was seen only a few times. The V gene is TRBV5-1, the J gene TRBJ2-1, with 8 bases identical to TRBD1. With the DNA end fitting TRBJ2-7 better, the J assignment may be wrong. The CDR3 runs to 16 residues. Germline lookup yields CDR1 SGHRS and CDR2 YFSETQ. The CDR3 sequence: CASSGDTGTGYNEQYF. DNA for the CDR3: TGCGCCAGCAGCGGGGATACCGGGACAGGCTACAATGAGCAGTACTTC.

This clonotype was detected ten times or more. The J gene is TRBJ2-7, the V gene TRBV2; TRBD1 or TRBD2 may be the D gene (5 bases each). V gave up 5 bases and J gave up 2 bases, with 13 bases separating them. Per the germline V gene, CDR1 is SNHLY and CDR2 is FYNNEI. The CDR3 consists of 14 residues. The CDR3 region is CASSNRDGTYEQYF. The CDR3 DNA reads as TGTGCCAGCAGTAACCGGGACGGGACCTACGAGCAGTACTTC.

This clonotype was counted once. This chain uses TRBV20-1 with TRBJ2-5; 8 bases align to TRBD2. Gene TRBJ2-7 matches the end of the DNA better, so the J call may be wrong. The CDR3 covers 15 residues. CDR1 is DFQATT, CDR2 SNEGSKA, per germline (reference sequence). The CDR3 loop reads CSASPQAGARNEQYF. In DNA, the CDR3 is TGCAGTGCTAGCCCCCAAGCGGGAGCCAGGAACGAGCAGTACTTC.

The chain has TRBV6-1 and TRBJ2-3; tentatively, D is TRBD1 or TRBD2 (7 bases each). V was clipped by 4 bases and J by 3 bases, with 14 bases between them. There are 15 residues in the CDR3. The germline gives CDR1 MNHNS, CDR2 SASEGT. Here the CDR3 reads CASSGTRGGTDTQYF. DNA of the CDR3: TGTGCCAGCAGTGGGACCAGGGGGGGGACAGATACGCAGTATTTT.